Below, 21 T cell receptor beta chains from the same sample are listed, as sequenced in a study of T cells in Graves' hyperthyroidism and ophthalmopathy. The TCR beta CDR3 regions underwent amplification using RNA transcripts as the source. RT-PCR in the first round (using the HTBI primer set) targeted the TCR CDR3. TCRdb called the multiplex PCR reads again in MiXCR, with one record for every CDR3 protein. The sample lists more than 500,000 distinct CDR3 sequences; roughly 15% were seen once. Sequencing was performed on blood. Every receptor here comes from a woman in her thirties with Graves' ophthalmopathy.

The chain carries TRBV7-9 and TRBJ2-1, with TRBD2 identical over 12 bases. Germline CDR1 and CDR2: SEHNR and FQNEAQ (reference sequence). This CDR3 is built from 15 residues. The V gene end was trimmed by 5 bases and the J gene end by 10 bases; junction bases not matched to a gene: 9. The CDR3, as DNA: TGTGCCAGCAGCGCGTCTAGCGGGAGGGCGGGAGAGCAGTTCTTC. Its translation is CASSASSGRAGEQFF.

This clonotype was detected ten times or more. The CDR3 loop reads CASSPFPSSVKNIQYF. Written as DNA, the CDR3 is TGTGCCAGCAGTCCATTCCCCTCTAGCGTCAAAAACATTCAGTACTTC. The chain is built from TRBV28 and TRBJ2-4; tentatively, D is TRBD2 (6 bases). CDR1 MDHEN and CDR2 SYDVKM come from the germline V gene. There are 16 residues in the CDR3. The V end was cut by 5 bases, the J end by 3 bases, with 17 bases between. The full variable domain, completed using reference TRBV28 and TRBJ2-4, is DVKVTQSSRYLVKRTGEKVFLECVQDMDHENMFWYRQDPGLGLRLIYFSYDVKMKEKGDIPEGYSVSREKKERFSLILESASTNQTSMYLCASSPFPSSVKNIQYFGAGTRLSVL.

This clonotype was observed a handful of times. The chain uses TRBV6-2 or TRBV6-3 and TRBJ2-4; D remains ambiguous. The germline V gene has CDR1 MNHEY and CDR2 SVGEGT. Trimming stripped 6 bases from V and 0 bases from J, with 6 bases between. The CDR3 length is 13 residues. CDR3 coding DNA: TGTGCCAGCAGCTACCAAGCCAAAAACATTCAGTACTTC. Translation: CASSYQAKNIQYF.

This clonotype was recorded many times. This chain's CDR3 is CASSLDSLAYEQYF. CDR3 in DNA: TGTGCCAGCAGTTTAGATTCCCTAGCATACGAGCAGTACTTC. The chain has TRBV12-3 or TRBV12-4 and TRBJ2-7, with D tentatively TRBD2 (5 bases). Trimming shortened V by 1 base and J by 4 bases, and 11 bases separated the two germline ends. The CDR3 is 14 amino acids.

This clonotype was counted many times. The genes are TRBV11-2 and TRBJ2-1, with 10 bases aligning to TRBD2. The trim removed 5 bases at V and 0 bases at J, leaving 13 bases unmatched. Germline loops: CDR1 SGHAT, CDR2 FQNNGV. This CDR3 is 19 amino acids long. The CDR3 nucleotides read TGTGCCAGCAGCCTACTTGGACTAGCGGTTACGAGCTCCTACAATGAGCAGTTCTTC. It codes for CASSLLGLAVTSSYNEQFF.

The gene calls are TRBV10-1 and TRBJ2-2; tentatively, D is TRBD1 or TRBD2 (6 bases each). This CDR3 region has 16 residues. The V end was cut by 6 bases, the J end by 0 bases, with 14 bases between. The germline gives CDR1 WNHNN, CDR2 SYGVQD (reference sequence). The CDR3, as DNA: TGCGCCAGCAGGGAAGGGGGAGGAGCGAACACCGGGGAGCTGTTTTTT. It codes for CASREGGGANTGELFF.

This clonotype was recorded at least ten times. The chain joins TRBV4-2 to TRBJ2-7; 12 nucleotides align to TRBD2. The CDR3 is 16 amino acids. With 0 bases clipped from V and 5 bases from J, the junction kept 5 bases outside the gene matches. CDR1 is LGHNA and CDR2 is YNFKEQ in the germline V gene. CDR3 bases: TGTGCCAGCAGCCAAGACGGACTAGCGGGAAGGGACGAGCAGTACTTC. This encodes CASSQDGLAGRDEQYF.

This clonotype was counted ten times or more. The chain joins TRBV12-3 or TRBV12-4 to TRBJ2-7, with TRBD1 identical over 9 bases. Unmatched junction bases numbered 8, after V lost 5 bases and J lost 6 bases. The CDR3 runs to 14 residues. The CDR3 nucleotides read TGTGCCAGCAGTCTTTCCACAGGGGGCGCCGAGCAGTACTTC. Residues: CASSLSTGGAEQYF.

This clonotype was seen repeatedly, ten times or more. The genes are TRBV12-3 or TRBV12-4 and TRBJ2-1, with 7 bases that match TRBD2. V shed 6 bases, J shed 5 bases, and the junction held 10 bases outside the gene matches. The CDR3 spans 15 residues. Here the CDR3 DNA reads TGTGCCAGCAGGAATTCCGGGGGAGGGCACAATGAGCAGTTCTTC. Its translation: CASRNSGGGHNEQFF.

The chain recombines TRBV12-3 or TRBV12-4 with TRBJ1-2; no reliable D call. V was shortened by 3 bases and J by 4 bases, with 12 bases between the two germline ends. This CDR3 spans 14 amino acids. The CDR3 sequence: CASSFRSGSYGYTF. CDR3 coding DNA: TGTGCCAGCAGTTTTAGGTCCGGGAGCTATGGCTACACCTTC.

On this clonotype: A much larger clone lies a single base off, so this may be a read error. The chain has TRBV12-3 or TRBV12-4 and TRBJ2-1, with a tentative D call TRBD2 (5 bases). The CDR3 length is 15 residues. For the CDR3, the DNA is TGTGCCAGCACTCTAAGTGGGAGCTCCTACAATGGGCAGTTCTTC. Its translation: CASTLSGSSYNGQFF.

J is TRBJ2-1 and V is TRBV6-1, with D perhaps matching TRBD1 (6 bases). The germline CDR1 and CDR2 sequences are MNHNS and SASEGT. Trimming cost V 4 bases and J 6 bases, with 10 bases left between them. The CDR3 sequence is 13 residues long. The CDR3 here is CASSVSRGNEQFF. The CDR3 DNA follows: TGTGCCAGCAGTGTAAGCAGGGGCAATGAGCAGTTCTTC.

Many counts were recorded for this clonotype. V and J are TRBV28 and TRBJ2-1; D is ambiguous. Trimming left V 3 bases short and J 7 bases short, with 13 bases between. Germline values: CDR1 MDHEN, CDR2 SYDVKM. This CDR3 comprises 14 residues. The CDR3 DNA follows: TGTGCCAGCAGTTTTCTTGGCAGCCAGAATGAGCAGTTCTTC. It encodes CASSFLGSQNEQFF.

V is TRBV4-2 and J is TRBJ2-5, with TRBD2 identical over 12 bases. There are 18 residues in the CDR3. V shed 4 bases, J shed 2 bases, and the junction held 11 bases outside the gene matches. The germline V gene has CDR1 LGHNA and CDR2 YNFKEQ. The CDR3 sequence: CASSPQIGLAGLQETQYF. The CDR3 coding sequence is TGTGCCAGCAGCCCCCAGATAGGACTAGCGGGACTACAAGAGACCCAGTACTTC.

For the CDR3, the DNA is TGTGCCAGCAAGCAGGAGGAGGTGTCGTACGAGCAGTACTTC. Residues: CASKQEEVSYEQYF. This chain links TRBV7-2 with TRBJ2-7; D perhaps matches TRBD2 (5 bases). Germline V CDR1 and CDR2: SGHTA, FQGNSA. This CDR3 region has 14 residues. V shed 7 bases and J shed 4 bases, with 17 bases lying between them.

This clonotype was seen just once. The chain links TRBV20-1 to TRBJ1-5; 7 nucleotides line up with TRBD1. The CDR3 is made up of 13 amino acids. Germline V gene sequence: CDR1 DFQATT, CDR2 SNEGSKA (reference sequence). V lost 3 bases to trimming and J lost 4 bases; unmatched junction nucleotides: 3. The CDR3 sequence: CSASKGANQPQHF. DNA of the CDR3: TGCAGTGCTAGCAAGGGGGCGAATCAGCCCCAGCATTTT.

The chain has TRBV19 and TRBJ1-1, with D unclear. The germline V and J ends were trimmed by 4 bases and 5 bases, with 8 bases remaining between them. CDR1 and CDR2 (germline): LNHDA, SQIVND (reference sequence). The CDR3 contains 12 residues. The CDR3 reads CASSRVPTEAFF. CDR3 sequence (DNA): TGTGCCAGTAGTAGGGTGCCGACTGAAGCTTTCTTT.

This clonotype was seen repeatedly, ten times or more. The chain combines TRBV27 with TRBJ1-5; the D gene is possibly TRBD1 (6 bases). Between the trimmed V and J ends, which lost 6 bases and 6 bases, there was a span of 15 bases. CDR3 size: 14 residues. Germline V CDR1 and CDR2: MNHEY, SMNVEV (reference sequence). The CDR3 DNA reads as TGTGCCAGCAGGAGGGCAGGGGATAGTCAGCCCCAGCATTTT. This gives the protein CASRRAGDSQPQHF.

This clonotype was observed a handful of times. The CDR3 loop reads CASSSLRGKSRGYTF. The CDR3 nucleotides read TGTGCCAGCTCCTCACTAAGGGGGAAATCTAGAGGCTACACCTTC. The V call is TRBV27, the J call TRBJ1-2; tentative D call: TRBD1 (6 bases). The CDR3 sequence is 15 residues long. Germline CDR1 is MNHEY and CDR2 is SMNVEV (reference sequence). The V and J ends lost 8 bases and 8 bases respectively, with 24 bases between them.

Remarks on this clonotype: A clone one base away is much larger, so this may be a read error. This chain's CDR3 is CARSLITTEAFF. CDR3 nucleotide sequence: TGTGCCCGCAGTTTAATCACCACTGAAGCTTTCTTT. This chain uses TRBV28 with TRBJ1-1; D remains ambiguous. In germline, CDR1 is MDHEN, CDR2 SYDVKM. The CDR3 contains 12 residues. The full variable domain, its missing parts supplied by reference TRBV28 and TRBJ1-1, is DVKVTQSSRYLVKRTGEKVFLECVQDMDHENMFWYRQDPGLGLRLIYFSYDVKMKEKGDIPEGYSVSREKKERFSLILESASTNQTSMYLCARSLITTEAFFGQGTRLTVV.

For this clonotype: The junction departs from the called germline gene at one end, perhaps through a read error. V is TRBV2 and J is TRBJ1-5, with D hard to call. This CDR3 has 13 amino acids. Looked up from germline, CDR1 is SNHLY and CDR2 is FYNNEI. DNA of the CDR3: TGTGCCAGTAGTGGGAGTCTCAATCAGCCCCAGCATTTT. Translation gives CASSGSLNQPQHF. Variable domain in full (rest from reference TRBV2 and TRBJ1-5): EPEVTQTPSHQVTQMGQEVILRCVPISNHLYFYWYRQILGQKVEFLVSFYNNEISEKSEIFDDQFSVERPDGSNFTLKIRSTKLEDSAMYFCASSGSLNQPQHFGDGTRLSIL.